This note documents a single T cell receptor (beta chain) sequence. Its binding antigen is unknown. Base qualities are missing; no much larger clone stands one base away. As encoded in the germline V gene (reference sequence), CDR1 is SEHNR while CDR2 is FQNEAQ. V is cut by 3 bases and J by 4 bases, and the space between the germline ends is 11 bases. The CDR3, from cysteine to phenylalanine, totals 14 residues. Only the CDR3 part of the read is kept: 42 bases, read in frame from the first base. The data are from a study of CD8+CD57+ T cells in acquired aplastic anemia (dated by TCRdb to 2016 to 2018). Background for the entire study: A mean of approximately 3 ug of DNA, ranging from roughly 0.2 to 30 ug, was extracted from sorted CD4+ and CD8+ cells. An average of approximately 10 million reads for CD4+ cells and under 13 million reads for CD8+ cells was obtained from healthy donor samples. Summary of the overall study and its limitations: CD8+ Simpson's diversity did not differ significantly between patients and healthy controls (P=0.060). Around 27 CD8+ CDR3 sequences were found in both patients and controls but appeared to be highly expressed in patients and within the immunodominant clones of the patients.

The study deep-sequenced TCR repertoires of sorted CD4+ and CD8+ blood T cells from severe aplastic anemia patients and healthy subjects. Ficoll-Paque density gradient centrifugation was used to isolate peripheral blood mononuclear cells. CD4+ and CD8+ T cells were sorted by FACS or magnetic beads before DNA extraction. Profiling of TCR beta VDJ combinations and CDR3 sequences used genomic DNA as the template. TCR repertoire sequencing was run on an Illumina HiSeq 2000. Under the source paper's analysis protocol: TRBV/TRBJ rearrangement plots, CDR3 size and DJ length profiles, and Simpson's diversity index were used to evaluate the repertoires. The most abundant DNA sequence in the deep sequencing data was defined as the immunodominant clone. CDR3 amino acid sequences were checked for sharing between subjects and were compared against published repertoires and the VDJdb database. TCRdb trimmed the raw reads at Q25, called clones with MiXCR and kept productive beta chains. Identical CDR3 protein sequences are pooled into one entry, listed with their most common genes and DNA. The V and J calls were not made by the authors but by TCRdb's processing. The sample table holds some 410,000 distinct CDR3 sequences, of which 65% to 80% were seen once. The ten largest account for 4% of the sample.

The chain uses TRBV7-9 and TRBJ2-3; the D region possibly corresponds to TRBD2 (6 bases align). Sequencing was carried out using sorted CD4+, CD8+, or CD8+CD57+ T cells (not recorded which) from PBMCs. The receptor was isolated from a human donor in good health, serving as a control. The DNA reads TGTGCCAGCAGCTTGGAGGGCGTCCCAGATACGCAGTATTTT. Translated, this is CASSLEGVPDTQYF.